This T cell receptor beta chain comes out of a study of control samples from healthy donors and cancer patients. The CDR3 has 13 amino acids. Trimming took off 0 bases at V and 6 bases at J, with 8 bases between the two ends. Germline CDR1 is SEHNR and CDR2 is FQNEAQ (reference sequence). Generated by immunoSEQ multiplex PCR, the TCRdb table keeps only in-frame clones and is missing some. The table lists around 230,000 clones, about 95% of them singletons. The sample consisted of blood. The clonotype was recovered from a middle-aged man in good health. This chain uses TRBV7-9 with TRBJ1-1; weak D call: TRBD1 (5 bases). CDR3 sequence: CASSLATGAEAFF. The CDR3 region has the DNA TGTGCCAGCAGCTTAGCCACGGGGGCTGAAGCTTTCTTT. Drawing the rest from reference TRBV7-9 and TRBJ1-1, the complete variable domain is DTGVSQNPRHKITKRGQNVTFRCDPISEHNRLYWYRQTLGQGPEFLTYFQNEAQLEKSRLLSDRFSAERPKGSFSTLEIQRTEQGDSAMYLCASSLATGAEAFFGQGTRLTVV.